A single sample gave rise to the 10 T cell receptor beta chains below, sequenced in a study of shared T cell receptors in the human thymus. Sequenced by immunoSEQ multiplex PCR; TCRdb stores in-frame clones only, minus some. This sample has hundreds of thousands of clones, with over 75% found just once. These records were also assigned to another study, of human thymus T cells.

The sample taken for sequencing was thymocytes. Receptors were obtained from a boy in the first two years of life with a congenital heart defect.

The rearrangement joins TRBV9 to TRBJ2-2; 12 nucleotides agree with TRBD1. Per the germline V gene, CDR1 is SGDLS and CDR2 is YYNGEE. The CDR3 consists of 20 residues. V trimming: 4 bases; J trimming: 0 bases; junction bases outside the gene matches: 13. The CDR3 DNA reads TGTGCCAGCAGCCCTGAAACCTGGGACAGGGGGCTTGCGAACACCGGGGAGCTGTTTTTT. It codes for CASSPETWDRGLANTGELFF.

The chain joins TRBV19 to TRBJ1-6; perhaps TRBD1 as D (6 bases). This CDR3 contains 16 residues. CDR1 is LNHDA and CDR2 is SQIVND in the germline V gene (reference sequence). V lost 1 base and J lost 4, with 11 bases in between. The CDR3 nucleotides are TGTGCCAGTAGTATAGGTCGGACAGATTATAATTCACCCCTCCACTTT. Its protein product is CASSIGRTDYNSPLHF. Full variable domain (rest looked up from reference TRBV19 and TRBJ1-6): DGGITQSPKYLFRKEGQNVTLSCEQNLNHDAMYWYRQDPGQGLRLIYYSQIVNDFQKGDIAEGYSVSREKKESFPLTVTSAQKNPTAFYLCASSIGRTDYNSPLHFGNGTRLTVT.

The chain couples TRBV9 to TRBJ1-2; 7 nucleotides agree with TRBD1. The germline V gene encodes CDR1 SGDLS and CDR2 YYNGEE. With 4 bases clipped from V and 5 bases from J, the junction kept 5 bases outside the gene matches. The CDR3 is made up of 13 amino acids. CDR3 nucleotides: TGTGCCAGCAGCTCTTACAGGGGATATGGCTACACCTTC. Residues: CASSSYRGYGYTF. Full variable domain (outside the CDR3, taken from reference TRBV9 and TRBJ1-2): DSGVTQTPKHLITATGQRVTLRCSPRSGDLSVYWYQQSLDQGLQFLIQYYNGEERAKGNILERFSAQQFPDLHSELNLSSLELGDSALYFCASSSYRGYGYTFGSGTRLTVV.

This clone was seen only once. V gene TRBV6-5 combines with J gene TRBJ2-1, with 11 bases aligning to TRBD1. J was trimmed by 6 bases and V by 10 bases; bases with no gene match: 11. Germline assignment: CDR1 MNHEY and CDR2 SVGAGI. CDR3 length: 15 amino acids. The CDR3 is CATALGTGGCNEQFF. The CDR3 nucleotides are TGTGCCACCGCGCTGGGGACAGGGGGTTGCAATGAGCAGTTCTTC.

J is TRBJ2-1 and V is TRBV4-2; TRBD2 aligns across 8 bases. There are 14 residues in the CDR3. Trimming cost V 4 bases and J 6 bases; bases outside gene matches: 5. Germline V lookup: CDR1 LGHNA, CDR2 YNFKEQ. The CDR3 DNA sequence: TGTGCCAGCAGCCCGACCGGGACTAGCAATGAGCAGTTCTTC. Its protein is CASSPTGTSNEQFF.

Details on this clone: Other DNA sequences from this sample encode an identical CDR3 as well. V gene TRBV5-4 combines with J gene TRBJ2-7, with a weak D call TRBD1 (5 bases). V lost 4 bases and J lost 1, with 9 bases in between. The CDR3 length is 13 residues. From germline, CDR1 is SGHNT and CDR2 YYREEE (reference sequence). DNA for the CDR3: TGTGCCAGCAGCCCAACAGGATCCTACGAGCAGTACTTC. This encodes CASSPTGSYEQYF.

The chain carries TRBV7-2 and TRBJ2-1, with 8 bases identical to TRBD2. The V and J ends lost 1 base and 6 bases, in that order; junction bases with no gene match: 11. Germline V gene sequence: CDR1 SGHTA, CDR2 FQGNSA. The length of the CDR3 is 17 residues. The CDR3: CASSLGGSSGEGNEQFF. The CDR3 DNA follows: TGTGCCAGCAGCTTAGGGGGGAGTAGCGGGGAAGGCAATGAGCAGTTCTTC.

The rearrangement joins TRBV4-3 to TRBJ2-7; D call uncertain. The CDR3 length is 15 residues. CDR1 and CDR2 from the germline V gene are LGHNA and YSLEER. Trimming removed 0 bases from V and 2 bases from J, with 11 bases in between. CDR3 amino acids: CASSQEKITAYEQYF. Here the CDR3 DNA reads TGCGCCAGCAGCCAAGAAAAAATAACGGCCTACGAGCAGTACTTC.

The genes are TRBV5-8 and TRBJ2-1, with 9 positions matching TRBD1. Germline V gives CDR1 SGHTS, CDR2 YDEGEE. This CDR3 is built from 14 residues. The ends lost 4 bases at V and 9 bases at J; junction bases unmatched: 8. CDR3 DNA: TGTGCCAGCAGCATCCGGGACAGGGTACGTGAGCAGTTCTTC. Residues: CASSIRDRVREQFF.

CDR3 residues: CASSEFEETQYF. The DNA of the CDR3 is TGTGCCAGCAGTGAGTTCGAAGAGACCCAGTACTTC. This chain joins TRBV6-1 and TRBJ2-5; D uncertain. The V end was cut by 3 bases, the J end by 3 bases, with 5 bases between. The CDR3 has 12 amino acids. Germline V lookup: CDR1 MNHNS, CDR2 SASEGT.